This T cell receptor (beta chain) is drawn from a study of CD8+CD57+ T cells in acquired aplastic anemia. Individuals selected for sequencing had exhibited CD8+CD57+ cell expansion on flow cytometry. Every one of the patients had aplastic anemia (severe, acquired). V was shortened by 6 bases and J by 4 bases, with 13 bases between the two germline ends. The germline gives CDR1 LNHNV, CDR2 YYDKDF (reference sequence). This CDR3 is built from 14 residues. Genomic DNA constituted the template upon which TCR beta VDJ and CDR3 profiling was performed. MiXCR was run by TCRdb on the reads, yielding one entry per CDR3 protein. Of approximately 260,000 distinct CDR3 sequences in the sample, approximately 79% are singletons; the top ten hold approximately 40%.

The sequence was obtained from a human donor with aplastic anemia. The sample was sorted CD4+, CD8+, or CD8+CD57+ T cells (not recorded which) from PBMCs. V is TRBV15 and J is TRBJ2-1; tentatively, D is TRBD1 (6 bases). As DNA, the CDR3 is TGTGCCACCAGTTCGGGACACACGTACAATGAGCAGTTCTTC. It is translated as CATSSGHTYNEQFF.